These 31 T cell receptor beta chains share one sample of origin, sequenced in a study of identical twins. TCRdb processed the 5' RACE reads anew with MiXCR; each CDR3 protein has one entry. The repertoire has nearly 900,000 distinct CDR3 sequences, over 9% of them found once; the top ten carry roughly 1.5%. The sample was also linked to a second study, of yellow fever vaccine responses in identical twins.

Sequencing was performed on PBMCs. These receptors originate from a woman younger than 35 in good health.

This clonotype was counted between two and nine times. V is TRBV7-2 and J is TRBJ2-1, with D perhaps TRBD1 or TRBD2 (5 bases each). Germline assignment: CDR1 SGHTA and CDR2 FQGNSA. CDR3 length: 13 residues. Trimming took off 3 bases at V and 7 bases at J, with 10 bases between the two ends. The CDR3 region has the DNA TGTGCCAGCAGCTTGACCTGGGGGAATGAGCAGTTCTTC. Protein sequence: CASSLTWGNEQFF.

At least ten counts were recorded for this clonotype. One end of the junction is discordant with germline, which a read error may explain. V gene TRBV20-1 combines with J gene TRBJ1-6; D call uncertain. Looked up from germline, CDR1 is DFQATT and CDR2 is SNEGSKA (reference sequence). The CDR3 is 9 residues long. The CDR3 here is CSASPGPNF. The CDR3 nucleotides read TGCAGTGCTAGTCCGGGCCCGAACTTT.

The table lists this clonotype with a few counts. J is TRBJ2-1 and V is TRBV20-1, with TRBD1 matching 12 bases. Germline CDR1 is DFQATT and CDR2 is SNEGSKA (reference sequence). This CDR3 has 14 amino acids. V was pared by 3 bases and J by 7 bases, with 4 bases of the junction left unmatched. In nucleotides, the CDR3 is TGCAGTGCTAGCGGGACAGGGGGCATGAATGAGCAGTTCTTC. It codes for CSASGTGGMNEQFF.

This chain uses TRBV12-3 or TRBV12-4 with TRBJ2-3; 11 bases match TRBD2. With V trimmed by 0 bases and J by 4 bases, 6 bases remained unmatched. There are 17 residues in the CDR3. The CDR3 reads CASSLALTSGAPDTQYF. CDR3 nucleotides: TGTGCCAGCAGTTTAGCACTGACTAGCGGGGCCCCAGATACGCAGTATTTT.

This clonotype was found a few times. The V and J genes are TRBV24-1 and TRBJ2-2; 10 nucleotides match TRBD2. Per germline, CDR1 KGHDR and CDR2 SFDVKD. There are 17 residues in the CDR3. After removal of 3 bases from V and 0 bases from J, the junction contained 3 bases not matched to a gene. CDR3 in amino acids: CATSDAGLAANTGELFF. Here the CDR3 DNA reads TGTGCCACCAGTGATGCTGGACTAGCGGCGAACACCGGGGAGCTGTTTTTT.

This clonotype was seen a few times. V and J are TRBV6-1 and TRBJ2-7; a weak D match, TRBD1 (6 bases). V was clipped by 4 bases and J by 4 bases, with 14 bases between them. CDR1 and CDR2 (germline): MNHNS, SASEGT. This CDR3 spans 14 amino acids. In DNA, the CDR3 is TGTGCCAGCAGTGGAAAGGGACAAACTTACGAGCAGTACTTC. Its protein is CASSGKGQTYEQYF.

This clonotype turned up a few times. This rearrangement joins TRBV28 to TRBJ1-6, with 8 bases matching TRBD1. In germline, CDR1 is MDHEN, CDR2 SYDVKM. V trimming: 7 bases; J trimming: 6 bases; junction bases outside the gene matches: 8. The CDR3 consists of 15 residues. CDR3 amino acids: CASNPDRGFNSPLHF. The CDR3, as DNA: TGTGCCAGCAATCCAGACAGGGGTTTTAATTCACCCCTCCACTTT.

This rearrangement joins TRBV20-1 to TRBJ1-1; 8 bases align to TRBD1. Germline V gene data show CDR1 as DFQATT and CDR2 as SNEGSKA (reference sequence). V dropped 4 bases and J dropped 2; count of bases not matched to a gene: 12. This CDR3 contains 16 residues. This CDR3 is CSATSTGVKGNTEAFF. As DNA, the CDR3 is TGCAGTGCTACCTCGACAGGGGTGAAGGGAAACACTGAAGCTTTCTTT.

The V and J genes are TRBV5-1 and TRBJ1-2; 9 bases are a match to TRBD1. Trimming took 4 bases from V and 4 from J; bases not matched to a gene: 5. The CDR3 runs 14 residues. The germline gives CDR1 SGHRS, CDR2 YFSETQ. Here the CDR3 DNA reads TGCGCCAGCAGCGGGGGGACAGGGTTCTATGGCTACACCTTC. Translation gives CASSGGTGFYGYTF.

There are many counts of this clonotype. The chain recombines TRBV20-1 with TRBJ1-1, with D unclear. This CDR3 is 11 amino acids long. Trimming cost V 1 base and J 10 bases, with 10 bases left between them. Germline CDR1 reads DFQATT; CDR2 reads SNEGSKA (reference sequence). CDR3 in amino acids: CSARAGQSAFF. DNA for the CDR3: TGCAGTGCTAGAGCCGGTCAGTCAGCTTTCTTT.

The chain recombines TRBV7-2 with TRBJ2-1; no clear D. Germline values: CDR1 SGHTA, CDR2 FQGNSA. This CDR3 comprises 13 residues. Trimming removed 1 base at V and 8 bases at J, with 9 bases between. The CDR3: CASSLGFRDEQFF. In nucleotides, the CDR3 is TGTGCCAGCAGCTTAGGTTTTCGTGATGAGCAGTTCTTC.

There are a few counts of this clonotype. J is TRBJ1-1 and V is TRBV20-1; D may be TRBD1 (6 bases). Trimming took off 3 bases at V and 1 base at J, with 9 bases between the two ends. The CDR3 sequence is 13 residues long. Germline-derived CDR1 and CDR2 are DFQATT and SNEGSKA (reference sequence). The CDR3 DNA is TGCAGTGCTAGCCCACAGGGGAACACTGAAGCTTTCTTT. Its protein is CSASPQGNTEAFF.

The chain joins TRBV29-1 to TRBJ1-1; 8 bases agree with TRBD1. Looked up from germline, CDR1 is SQVTM and CDR2 is ANQGSEA. V was pared by 5 bases and J by 0 bases, with 8 bases of the junction left unmatched. The CDR3 has 15 residues. CDR3 bases: TGCAGCGTTAGAGAACAGGGGGGGATGAACACTGAAGCTTTCTTT. It encodes CSVREQGGMNTEAFF.

This chain joins TRBV5-1 and TRBJ1-1; possibly TRBD1 for D (5 bases). Germline CDR1 is SGHRS and CDR2 is YFSETQ. V lost 0 bases, J lost 0 bases, and 12 bases lay in between. This CDR3 comprises 16 residues. The CDR3 coding sequence is TGCGCCAGCAGCTTGGCACCGACAGCCTTGAACACTGAAGCTTTCTTT. Translating gives CASSLAPTALNTEAFF.

This clonotype was detected a few times. This chain connects TRBV6-1 to TRBJ1-2; the D gene is possibly TRBD1 (6 bases). V shed 3 bases and J shed 2 bases, with 13 bases lying between them. CDR1 MNHNS and CDR2 SASEGT come from the germline V gene. This CDR3 comprises 15 residues. CDR3 in DNA: TGTGCCAGCAGTGAGGTGGGACACCCGAACTATGGCTACACCTTC. Its protein product is CASSEVGHPNYGYTF.

There are many counts of this clonotype. One junction end does not reproduce the germline sequence, and a read error may be involved. The chain is built from TRBV12-3 or TRBV12-4 and TRBJ2-2; no firm D call. CDR3 length: 12 residues. CDR3 bases: TGCGCCAGCAGCCCCCCGACCGGGGAGCTGTTTTTT. Amino acids: CASSPPTGELFF.

In this sample, this clonotype turned up many times. The chain recombines TRBV9 with TRBJ1-1, with a possible D match to TRBD1 (6 bases). Germline CDR1 and CDR2: SGDLS and YYNGEE. V lost 4 bases to trimming and J lost 3 bases, with 10 bases between them. The CDR3 is 13 amino acids. The CDR3: CASSLTGYTEAFF. DNA for the CDR3: TGTGCCAGCAGCTTAACAGGGTACACTGAAGCTTTCTTT.

The CDR3 DNA sequence: TGTGCCAGCAGCTCCCGACAGGGGGCGAACACCGGGGAGCTGTTTTTT. Translation gives CASSSRQGANTGELFF. The V and J genes are TRBV11-2 and TRBJ2-2, with 9 bases matching TRBD1. The CDR3 has 16 residues. J lost 0 bases, V lost 4 bases, and 3 bases had no gene match. Germline V gene lookup returns CDR1 SGHAT and CDR2 FQNNGV.

In this sample, this clonotype turned up many times. J is TRBJ2-1 and V is TRBV28; 7 bases map to TRBD2. Germline assignment: CDR1 MDHEN and CDR2 SYDVKM. V lost 4 bases, J lost 9 bases, and 18 bases stayed unmatched. This CDR3 spans 17 amino acids. The CDR3, as DNA: TGTGCCAGCAGTTATATGCCCCGGCGGCTAGCGGAGGGTGAGCAGTTCTTC. Translating it yields CASSYMPRRLAEGEQFF.

The chain is built from TRBV6-5 and TRBJ2-1, with 7 positions matching TRBD1. The V and J ends lost 2 bases and 10 bases, in that order; junction bases with no gene match: 8. Germline V gene lookup returns CDR1 MNHEY and CDR2 SVGAGI. The CDR3 loop spans 14 amino acids. CDR3 protein: CASSYGHRGWEQFF. As DNA, the CDR3 is TGTGCCAGCAGTTACGGGCACAGGGGATGGGAGCAGTTCTTC.

This sequence joins TRBV12-3 or TRBV12-4 and TRBJ2-7, with 7 bases fitting TRBD1. V gave up 5 bases and J gave up 1 base; unmatched junction bases: 8. CDR3 size: 15 residues. In nucleotides, the CDR3 is TGTGCCAGCAGTACCTATCAGGGGGATTCCTACGAGCAGTACTTC. Its protein is CASSTYQGDSYEQYF.

In this sample, this clonotype turned up a few times. The chain uses TRBV28 and TRBJ2-5, with 7 bases aligning to TRBD1. V shed 6 bases and J 4 bases; nucleotides not matched to a gene: 5. The CDR3 has 13 residues. The V gene's germline CDR1 is MDHEN and CDR2 SYDVKM. The CDR3, as DNA: TGTGCCAGCAGGTCGACAGGGACAGAGACCCAGTACTTC. It encodes CASRSTGTETQYF.

This clonotype was picked up a small number of times. J is TRBJ2-1 and V is TRBV7-3, with 9 bases lining up with TRBD2. CDR3 length equals 15 residues. The V segment lost 7 bases and the J segment 9 bases; nucleotides outside the gene matches: 13. Looked up from germline, CDR1 is SGHTA and CDR2 is FQGTGA. The CDR3 loop is CASTPTSGEKSEQFF. CDR3 coding DNA: TGTGCCAGCACACCGACTAGCGGAGAGAAGAGTGAGCAGTTCTTC.

This rearrangement joins TRBV12-3 or TRBV12-4 to TRBJ2-1; TRBD2 agrees at 9 bases. The CDR3 loop spans 16 amino acids. Unmatched junction bases numbered 6, after V lost 5 bases and J lost 1 base. CDR3 nucleotide sequence: TGTGCCAGCAGTGATAGACTAGCGGCTTCCTACAATGAGCAGTTCTTC. This translates into CASSDRLAASYNEQFF.

This clonotype was counted ten times or more. The CDR3: CASQQGARPDTQYF. DNA for the CDR3: TGTGCCAGCCAACAGGGGGCGCGACCAGATACGCAGTATTTT. The chain is built from TRBV12-3 or TRBV12-4 and TRBJ2-3, with 9 bases lining up with TRBD1. This CDR3 is built from 14 residues. J gave up 4 bases and V 8 bases, and 7 bases lay outside the gene matches.

This chain's CDR3 is CASSPSGVGYNEQFF. CDR3 coding DNA: TGTGCCAGCAGCCCCTCTGGGGTGGGCTACAATGAGCAGTTCTTC. The chain is built from TRBV7-7 and TRBJ2-1, with unresolved D. V was cut by 5 bases and J by 3 bases, with 14 bases left in between. The CDR3 runs 15 residues. Germline V lookup: CDR1 SSHAT, CDR2 FNYEAQ (reference sequence).

This clonotype showed up just a few times. J is TRBJ2-2 and V is TRBV6-5; the D is unclear. The CDR3 spans 14 residues. The germline V and J ends were trimmed by 2 bases and 5 bases, with 9 bases remaining between them. Germline V gene lookup returns CDR1 MNHEY and CDR2 SVGAGI. In DNA, the CDR3 is TGTGCCAGCAGTTACCATCTCGGTACCGGGGAGCTGTTTTTT. Translating it yields CASSYHLGTGELFF.

The table lists this clonotype with a few counts. The chain recombines TRBV12-3 or TRBV12-4 with TRBJ2-1, with D perhaps matching TRBD1 (6 bases). The CDR3 is made up of 16 amino acids. V lost 5 bases and J lost 1, with 15 bases in between. DNA for the CDR3: TGTGCCAGCAGTAAAGAACAGGGCACGTCCTACAATGAGCAGTTCTTC. Protein: CASSKEQGTSYNEQFF.

CDR3 region: CATSDPGTSGFPSALDEQFF. The CDR3 bases are TGTGCCACCAGTGATCCCGGGACTAGCGGGTTTCCCTCGGCTTTGGATGAGCAGTTCTTC. The V gene is TRBV24-1, the J gene TRBJ2-1, with 12 bases fitting TRBD2. V trimming: 3 bases; J trimming: 8 bases; junction bases outside the gene matches: 19. CDR3 size: 20 residues. Germline-derived CDR1 and CDR2 are KGHDR and SFDVKD.

The chain recombines TRBV3-1 with TRBJ2-1; possibly TRBD2 for D (5 bases). The CDR3 contains 14 residues. The V gene lost 4 bases and the J gene lost 10 bases, with 17 bases spanning the gap. The germline V gene encodes CDR1 LGHDT and CDR2 YNNKEL (reference sequence). The CDR3 protein is CASSPGMGVTEQFF. As DNA, the CDR3 is TGTGCCAGCAGCCCAGGAATGGGAGTGACCGAGCAGTTCTTC.

The chain employs TRBV12-3 or TRBV12-4 and TRBJ2-1, with 9 nucleotides matching TRBD2. After removal of 7 bases from V and 4 bases from J, the junction contained 5 bases not matched to a gene. CDR3 size: 14 residues. Written as DNA, the CDR3 is TGTGCCAGCACTTTCGGACTAGCGTACAATGAGCAGTTCTTC. Translation: CASTFGLAYNEQFF.